Listed below are T cell receptor beta chains from one sample, sequenced in a study of cytomegalovirus exposure and HLA in healthy donors. The data were produced by immunoSEQ multiplex PCR, yet TCRdb's version contains in-frame clones alone and is incomplete. The sample shows roughly 180,000 clones, 79% of them seen only once. Sequenced: PBMCs. All receptors come from a girl between 10 and 17 years old in good health and CMV-seropositive. Both conserved end residues are part of each CDR3. Fields, in order: V gene, J gene, D gene, clone size, CDR3 protein, CDR3 DNA. A D gene is named only where the DNA matches it firmly. Size is stated for part of the rows, as once, few or many counts, or as a class when the clone is expanded.

>TRBV9|TRBJ2-7|NA|few
CASSVEASEAYEQYF
TGTGCCAGCAGCGTAGAGGCTAGCGAGGCCTACGAGCAGTACTTC
>TRBV4-3|TRBJ2-7|NA|few
CASSQDQYSYEQYF
TGCGCCAGCAGCCAAGATCAATACAGCTACGAGCAGTACTTC
>TRBV6-5|TRBJ2-3|TRBD1|NA
CASSPGQGTDTQYF
TGTGCCAGCAGTCCGGGACAGGGCACAGATACGCAGTATTTT
>TRBV4-3|TRBJ2-7|NA|NA
CASRSAWGDPSEQYF
TGCGCCAGCAGAAGTGCATGGGGAGATCCCTCCGAGCAGTACTTC
>TRBV11-3|TRBJ2-3|NA|NA
CASSLTSTDTQYF
TGTGCCAGCAGCTTAACTAGCACAGATACGCAGTATTTT
>TRBV6-4|TRBJ2-3|NA|NA
CASSDEGGTDTQYF
TGTGCCAGCAGTGACGAGGGAGGTACAGATACGCAGTATTTT
>TRBV7-2|TRBJ2-2|TRBD2|NA
CASSWGGGSHTGELFF
TGTGCCAGCAGCTGGGGCGGGGGGTCGCACACCGGGGAGCTGTTTTTT
>TRBV4-3|TRBJ1-2|TRBD1|few
CASSQDRDRDSEVYGYTF
TGCGCCAGCAGCCAAGATAGGGACAGGGACTCAGAGGTCTATGGCTACACCTTC
>TRBV9|TRBJ1-6|TRBD1|NA
CASSVGTGVPNSPLHF
TGTGCCAGCAGCGTGGGGACAGGGGTCCCGAATTCACCCCTCCACTTT
>TRBV15|TRBJ1-3|TRBD1|NA
CATSRGQGAAGNTIYF
TGTGCCACCAGCAGAGGACAGGGGGCAGCTGGAAACACCATATATTTT
>TRBV4-1|TRBJ2-1|TRBD2|NA
CASSERGGANEQFF
TGCGCCAGCAGCGAGCGGGGGGGCGCGAATGAGCAGTTCTTC
>TRBV7-2|TRBJ1-5|NA|NA
CASSLQGHSNQPQHF
TGTGCCAGCAGCTTACAGGGACATAGCAATCAGCCCCAGCATTTT
>TRBV2|TRBJ1-4|NA|NA
CASSLGTTNEKLFF
TGTGCCAGCAGTCTCGGTACAACTAATGAAAAACTGTTTTTT
>TRBV6-5|TRBJ1-1|NA|few
CASFEGWDTEAFF
TGTGCCAGCTTTGAGGGTTGGGACACTGAAGCTTTCTTT
>TRBV4-3|TRBJ1-2|NA|once
CASSRDNYGYTF
TGCGCCAGCAGCCGGGACAATTATGGCTACACCTTC
>TRBV9|TRBJ2-7|NA|once
CASSVGGGLGYEQYF
TGTGCCAGCAGCGTAGGAGGCGGGTTAGGCTACGAGCAGTACTTC
>TRBV7-9|TRBJ1-2|NA|few
CASSLLTETYGYTF
TGTGCCAGCAGCCTACTGACAGAGACCTATGGCTACACCTTC
>TRBV5-5|TRBJ1-4|NA|NA
CASSFPGTPTNEKLFF
TGTGCCAGCAGCTTTCCCGGGACACCAACTAATGAAAAACTGTTTTTT
>TRBV29-1|TRBJ1-2|NA|NA
CSVNSGYTF
TGCAGCGTGAACAGTGGCTACACCTTC
>TRBV7-8|TRBJ1-1|TRBD1|NA
CASSLNGGGVEAFF
TGTGCCAGCAGCTTAAACGGAGGGGGCGTTGAAGCTTTCTTT
>TRBV9|TRBJ1-2|TRBD1|once
CASSVEAGGLGGYTF
TGTGCCAGCAGCGTAGAGGCAGGGGGTTTGGGTGGCTACACCTTC
>TRBV4-1|TRBJ1-5|NA|NA
CASSQGEGHSNQPQHF
TGCGCCAGCAGCCAAGGGGAGGGGCATAGCAATCAGCCCCAGCATTTT
>TRBV9|TRBJ2-5|TRBD2|NA
CASSVASLAGAPGQETQYF
TGTGCCAGCAGCGTGGCCTCACTAGCGGGGGCGCCTGGACAAGAGACCCAGTACTTC
>TRBV5-5|TRBJ1-6|NA|NA
CASSRTGQSSPLHF
TGTGCCAGCAGCCGGACTGGGCAAAGTTCACCCCTCCACTTT
>TRBV18|TRBJ2-7|NA|NA
CASSPSSYEQYF
TGTGCCAGCTCACCGAGCTCCTACGAGCAGTACTTC
>TRBV7-8|TRBJ2-5|NA|few
CASSLEPTIGLETQYF
TGTGCCAGCAGCTTAGAACCGACTATCGGTTTGGAGACCCAGTACTTC
>TRBV7-9|TRBJ1-2|TRBD1|NA
CASSFTQGSIYGYTF
TGTGCCAGCAGCTTTACACAGGGGTCGATCTATGGCTACACCTTC
>TRBV29-1|TRBJ2-3|NA|NA
CSVDGGERADTQYF
TGCAGCGTTGATGGCGGGGAGAGGGCAGATACGCAGTATTTT